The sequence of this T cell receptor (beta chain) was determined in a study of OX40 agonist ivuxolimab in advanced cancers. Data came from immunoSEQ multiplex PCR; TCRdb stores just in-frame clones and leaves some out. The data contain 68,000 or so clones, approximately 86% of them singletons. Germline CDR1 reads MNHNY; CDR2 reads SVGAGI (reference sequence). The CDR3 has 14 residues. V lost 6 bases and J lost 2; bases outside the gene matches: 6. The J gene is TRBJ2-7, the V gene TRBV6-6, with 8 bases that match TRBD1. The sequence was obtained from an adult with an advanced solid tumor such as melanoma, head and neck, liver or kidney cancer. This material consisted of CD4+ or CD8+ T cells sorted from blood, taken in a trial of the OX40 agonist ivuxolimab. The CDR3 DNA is TGTGCCAGCAGGGAAGACAGGGGAACCTACGAGCAGTACTTC. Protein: CASREDRGTYEQYF.